This T cell receptor (beta chain) was found in a study of shared clonotypes between healthy human individuals. Positively selected for CCR7, the CD45RO-negative cells used as naive CD8 cells excluded terminally differentiated effector memory CD45RA+ cells. Regarding the study as a whole: The study found lower generation probabilities in non-shared clonotypes than in those shared by all four donors.

Only in-frame clones appear in the TCRdb table, and some are missing; sequencing was by immunoSEQ multiplex PCR. This table holds about 2.1 million clones, about 92% found once. Note on this clone: Its target is unknown.

V gave up 6 bases and J gave up 0 bases; unmatched junction bases: 11. The CDR3 sequence is 17 residues long. Germline CDR1 reads MNHNS; CDR2 reads SASEGT. Sequencing was carried out using naive CD8+ T cells from PBMCs. This TCR was sampled from a man aged 18 to 30 in good health. Some clones in this sample may be carry-over from other donors' samples. The chain combines TRBV6-1 with TRBJ2-7; 10 bases map to TRBD2. In DNA form, the CDR3 reads TGTGCCAGCAGCGAATTAGCGGGAGGACTCAGCTCCTACGAGCAGTACTTC. Encoded protein: CASSELAGGLSSYEQYF.